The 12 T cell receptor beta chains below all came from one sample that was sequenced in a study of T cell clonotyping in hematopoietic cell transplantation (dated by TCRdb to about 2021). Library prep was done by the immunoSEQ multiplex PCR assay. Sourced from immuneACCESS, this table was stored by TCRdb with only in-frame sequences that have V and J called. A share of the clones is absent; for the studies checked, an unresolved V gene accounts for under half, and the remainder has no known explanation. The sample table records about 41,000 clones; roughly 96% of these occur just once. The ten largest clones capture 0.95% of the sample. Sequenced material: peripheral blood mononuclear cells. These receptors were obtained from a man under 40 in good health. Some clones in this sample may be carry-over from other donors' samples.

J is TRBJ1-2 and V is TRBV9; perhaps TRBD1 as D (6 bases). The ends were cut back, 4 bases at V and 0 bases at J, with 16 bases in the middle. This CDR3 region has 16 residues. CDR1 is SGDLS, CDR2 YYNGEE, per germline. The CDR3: CASSSGARSTNYGYTF. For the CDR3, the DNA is TGTGCCAGCAGCTCGGGGGCCAGATCTACTAACTATGGCTACACCTTC.

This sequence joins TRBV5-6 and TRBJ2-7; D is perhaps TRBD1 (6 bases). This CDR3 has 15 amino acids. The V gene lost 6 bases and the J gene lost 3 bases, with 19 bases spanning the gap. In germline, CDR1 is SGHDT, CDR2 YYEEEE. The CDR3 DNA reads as TGTGCCAGCACCATGAGGGGGTGGGTCGGCTACGAGCAGTACTTC. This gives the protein CASTMRGWVGYEQYF.

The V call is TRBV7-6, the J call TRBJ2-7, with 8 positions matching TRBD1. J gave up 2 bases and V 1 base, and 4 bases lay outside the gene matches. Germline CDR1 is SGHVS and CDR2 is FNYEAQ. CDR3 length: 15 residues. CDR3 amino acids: CASSLGGQAPYEQYF. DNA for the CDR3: TGTGCCAGCAGCTTAGGGGGACAGGCCCCCTACGAGCAGTACTTC.

In DNA, the CDR3 is TGTGCCAGCAGTTACGACGGAACCGGGGAGCTGTTTTTT. Translated: CASSYDGTGELFF. The chain links TRBV6-5 to TRBJ2-2; no firm D call. The ends were cut back, 2 bases at V and 5 bases at J, with 6 bases in the middle. This CDR3 spans 13 amino acids. Germline CDR1 and CDR2: MNHEY and SVGAGI.

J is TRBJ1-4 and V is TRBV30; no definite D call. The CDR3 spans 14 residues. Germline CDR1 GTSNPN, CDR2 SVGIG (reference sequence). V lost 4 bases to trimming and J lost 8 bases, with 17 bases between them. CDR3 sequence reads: CAWIWAVEEEKLFF. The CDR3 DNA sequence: TGTGCCTGGATTTGGGCAGTAGAGGAGGAAAAACTGTTTTTT.

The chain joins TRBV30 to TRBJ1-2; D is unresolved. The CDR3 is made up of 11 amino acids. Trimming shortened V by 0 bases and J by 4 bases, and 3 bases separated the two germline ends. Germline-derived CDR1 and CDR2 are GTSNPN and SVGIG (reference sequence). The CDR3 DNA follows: TGTGCCTGGAGTGTAGCCTATGGCTACACCTTC. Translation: CAWSVAYGYTF.

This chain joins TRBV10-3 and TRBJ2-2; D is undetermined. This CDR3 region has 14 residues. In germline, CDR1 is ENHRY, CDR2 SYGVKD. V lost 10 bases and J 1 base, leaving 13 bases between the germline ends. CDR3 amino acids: CATQELGNTGELFF. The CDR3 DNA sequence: TGTGCCACCCAGGAGCTAGGGAACACCGGGGAGCTGTTTTTT.

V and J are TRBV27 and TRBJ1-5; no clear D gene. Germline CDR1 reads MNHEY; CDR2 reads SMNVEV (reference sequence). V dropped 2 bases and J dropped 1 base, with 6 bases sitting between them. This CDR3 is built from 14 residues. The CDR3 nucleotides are TGTGCCAGCAGTTTACTGGCGAGCAATCAGCCCCAGCATTTT. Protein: CASSLLASNQPQHF.

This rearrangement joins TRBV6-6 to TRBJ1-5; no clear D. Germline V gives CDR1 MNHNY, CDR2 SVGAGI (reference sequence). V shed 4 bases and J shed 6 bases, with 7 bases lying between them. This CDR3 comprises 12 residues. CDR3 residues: CASSLAGQPQHF. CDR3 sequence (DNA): TGTGCCAGCAGTTTGGCGGGTCAGCCCCAGCATTTT.

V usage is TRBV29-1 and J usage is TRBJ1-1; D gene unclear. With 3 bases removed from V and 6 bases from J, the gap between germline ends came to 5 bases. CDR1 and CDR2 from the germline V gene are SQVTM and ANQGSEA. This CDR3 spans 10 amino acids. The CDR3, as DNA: TGCAGCGTTGATGTCCCTGAAGCTTTCTTT. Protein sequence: CSVDVPEAFF.

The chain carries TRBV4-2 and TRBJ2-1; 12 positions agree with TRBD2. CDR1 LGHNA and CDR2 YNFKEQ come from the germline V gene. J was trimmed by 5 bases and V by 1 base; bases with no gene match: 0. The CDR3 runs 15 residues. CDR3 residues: CASSQGTSGDNEQFF. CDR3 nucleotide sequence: TGTGCCAGCAGCCAAGGGACTAGCGGGGACAATGAGCAGTTCTTC.

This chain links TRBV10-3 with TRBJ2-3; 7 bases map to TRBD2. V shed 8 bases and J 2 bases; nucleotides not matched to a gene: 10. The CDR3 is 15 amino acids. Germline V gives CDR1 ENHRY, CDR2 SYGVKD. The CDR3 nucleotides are TGTGCCATCCGGGATAAGGGAGGGATCACAGATACGCAGTATTTT. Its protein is CAIRDKGGITDTQYF.